This T cell receptor (beta chain) was retrieved from a study of T cell repertoires in cytomegalovirus infection. Per the germline V gene, CDR1 is SEHNR and CDR2 is FQNEAQ (reference sequence). Trimming stripped 5 bases from V and 1 base from J, with 12 bases between. This CDR3 region has 15 residues. TCRdb itself ran the reads through MiXCR, one entry per CDR3 protein. The data contain a few hundred thousand distinct CDR3 sequences, about a third of them singletons. Comment on this clonotype: Its antigen is unidentified.

The sequencing here drew on cultured PBMCs, taken from culture after CMV antigen stimulation. The chain recombines TRBV7-9 with TRBJ2-1; the D is unclear. This clonotype was obtained from a human donor in good health (CMV status not recorded). Some clones in this sample may be carry-over from other donors' samples. CDR3 amino acids: CASSPLGESYNEQFF. CDR3 DNA: TGTGCCAGCAGCCCTTTAGGAGAGTCCTACAATGAGCAGTTCTTC.